What follows describes a single T cell receptor (beta chain). Original handling: Reference gene primers were amplified, and this amplification served to estimate nucleated cell counts. Method: immunoSEQ multiplex PCR; TCRdb's copy keeps in-frame clones and lacks some. That table supplies the V and J calls and clone size; D and trimming were determined from the DNA. This sample has 30,000 to 45,000 clones, with approximately 93% found just once. These data are taken from a study of blood T cell repertoires in COVID-19. Looking at the study overall: The United States, Italy and Spain supplied acute and convalescent COVID-19 samples. PBMCs, B-cell-depleted T cells, or T cells were the source of the cDNA or gDNA that made up the material.

Per the germline V gene, CDR1 is SGHDN and CDR2 is FVKESK. Trimming took off 1 base at V and 10 bases at J, with 14 bases between the two ends. CDR3 length: 15 amino acids. The clonotype was recovered from a man in his fifties with active COVID-19. The chain recombines TRBV14 with TRBJ1-6; D remains ambiguous. Material for sequencing was peripheral blood. The CDR3 DNA is TGTGCCAGCAGCCAAGGCTCCATCTCGGGATCACCCCTCCACTTT. It encodes CASSQGSISGSPLHF.